The clone carrying this T cell receptor (beta chain) was picked up many times. TCRdb recomputed calls from the RT-PCR reads with MiXCR, one row per CDR3 protein. The repertoire has about 680,000 distinct CDR3 sequences, around 14% of them found once; the top ten carry 3.6%. The V end was cut by 4 bases, the J end by 7 bases, with 10 bases between. This CDR3 has 12 residues. The V gene is TRBV12-3 or TRBV12-4, the J gene TRBJ1-1; D may be TRBD1 (5 bases). This receptor was taken from a female donor in good health, serving as a healthy control. The sequenced sample was memory CD4+ T cells from blood. The CDR3: CASSWSTGEAFF. The CDR3 DNA sequence: TGTGCCAGCAGTTGGAGCACAGGTGAAGCTTTCTTT.